These 25 T cell receptor beta chains share one sample of origin, sequenced in a study of radiotherapy plus CTLA-4 blockade in lung cancer listed by TCRdb under 2018. The library relied on the immunoSEQ multiplex PCR assay. Here the immuneACCESS table is served through TCRdb, limited to in-frame sequences with V and J called. Missing clones are a known gap in these copies; in checked studies unresolved V genes cover under half, and the rest lacks a known reason. Here the sample has more than 90,000 clones; 81% occur a single time. Clones ranked in the top ten supply around 3.3% of the sample. Material: peripheral blood, obtained from a patient treated with radiotherapy plus ipilimumab. Receptor source: a human donor with non-small cell lung cancer that progressed on radiotherapy plus ipilimumab. Some clones in this sample may be carry-over from other donors' samples.

V usage is TRBV12-5 and J usage is TRBJ1-5; 8 bases map to TRBD1. Germline V gene data show CDR1 as LGHNT and CDR2 as FRNRAP. The CDR3 consists of 15 residues. The V segment lost 7 bases and the J segment 2 bases; nucleotides outside the gene matches: 7. In nucleotides, the CDR3 is TGTGCTAGTGCCCCCGGACAGGGAGGCAATCAGCCCCAGCATTTT. This codes for CASAPGQGGNQPQHF.

The J gene is TRBJ1-1, the V gene TRBV5-1; 7 bases line up with TRBD1. Per the germline V gene, CDR1 is SGHRS and CDR2 is YFSETQ. The CDR3 runs 16 residues. Trimming took 0 bases from V and 0 from J; bases not matched to a gene: 5. The CDR3 sequence: CASSLDGQAVNTEAFF. The CDR3 nucleotides read TGCGCCAGCAGCTTGGACGGACAGGCGGTGAACACTGAAGCTTTCTTT.

The rearrangement uses TRBV5-4 and TRBJ2-5; 8 nucleotides agree with TRBD2. This CDR3 is built from 16 residues. The trim removed 4 bases at V and 5 bases at J, leaving 13 bases unmatched. CDR1 and CDR2 from the germline V gene are SGHNT and YYREEE (reference sequence). The CDR3, as DNA: TGTGCCAGCAGCCCCGGGACCGGGGGGGGTTGGGAGACCCAGTACTTC. This encodes CASSPGTGGGWETQYF.

J is TRBJ2-6 and V is TRBV18, with 7 bases that match TRBD1. Germline V lookup: CDR1 KGHSH, CDR2 LQKENI. V lost 1 base, J lost 3 bases, and 15 bases stayed unmatched. CDR3 length: 20 amino acids. The CDR3 DNA is TGTGCCAGCTCACCACTTTTCACAAGAAGGGGGCTGGGTGGGGCCAACGTCCTGACTTTC. As protein: CASSPLFTRRGLGGANVLTF.

J is TRBJ2-1 and V is TRBV2; maybe TRBD1 (6 bases). This CDR3 spans 15 amino acids. Germline V gene data show CDR1 as SNHLY and CDR2 as FYNNEI. V was pared by 6 bases and J by 4 bases, with 16 bases between. In nucleotides, the CDR3 is TGTGCCAGCAGCACAGGGCAGGGGATATACAATGAGCAGTTCTTC. It specifies CASSTGQGIYNEQFF.

The chain employs TRBV27 and TRBJ1-1, with a possible D match to TRBD1 (6 bases). The CDR3 loop spans 14 amino acids. CDR1 is MNHEY, CDR2 SMNVEV, per germline (reference sequence). Trimming removed 4 bases from V and 3 bases from J, with 12 bases in between. CDR3 in amino acids: CASSYDRSYTEAFF. CDR3 in DNA: TGTGCCAGCAGTTACGACAGGAGCTACACTGAAGCTTTCTTT.

The chain couples TRBV4-2 to TRBJ2-7; TRBD2 agrees at 8 bases. Germline assignment: CDR1 LGHNA and CDR2 YNFKEQ. There are 16 residues in the CDR3. V lost 4 bases and J lost 0; bases outside the gene matches: 8. This CDR3 reads CASSRPIGGGSYEQYF. CDR3 DNA: TGTGCCAGCAGCCGACCTATCGGGGGGGGCTCCTACGAGCAGTACTTC.

This chain joins TRBV7-2 and TRBJ2-7, with 8 nucleotides matching TRBD1. The V segment lost 1 base and the J segment 5 bases; nucleotides outside the gene matches: 4. This CDR3 comprises 14 residues. Germline CDR1 reads SGHTA; CDR2 reads FQGNSA. The CDR3 region has the DNA TGTGCCAGCAGCTTAGTCACAGGGGGAAACGAGCAGTACTTC. Protein: CASSLVTGGNEQYF.

The CDR3 DNA reads TGTGCCAGCAGCTTAACAGGGGGTCTATACTACGAGCAGTACTTC. It codes for CASSLTGGLYYEQYF. The chain is built from TRBV7-6 and TRBJ2-7, with 8 bases fitting TRBD1. Germline values: CDR1 SGHVS, CDR2 FNYEAQ. The CDR3 loop spans 15 amino acids. Trimming took 2 bases from V and 3 from J; bases not matched to a gene: 6.

CDR3 in DNA: TGTGCCAGCAGCCCCGAGGGGGAGGGCTACGAGCAGTACTTC. It codes for CASSPEGEGYEQYF. The chain carries TRBV6-4 and TRBJ2-7; a possible D gene is TRBD2 (7 bases). Trimming removed 6 bases at V and 3 bases at J, with 15 bases between. CDR1 and CDR2 from the germline V gene are MRHNA and SNTAGT. This CDR3 is built from 14 residues.

The chain has TRBV27 and TRBJ2-1, with TRBD1 identical over 10 bases. This CDR3 spans 15 amino acids. Germline V gene sequence: CDR1 MNHEY, CDR2 SMNVEV (reference sequence). Unmatched junction bases numbered 6, after V lost 6 bases and J lost 4 bases. The chain's CDR3 is CASRRDRGSYNEQFF. The CDR3 DNA follows: TGTGCCAGCAGACGGGACAGGGGTTCGTACAATGAGCAGTTCTTC.

This clone was picked up one time. The J gene is TRBJ2-5, the V gene TRBV6-1; TRBD2 matches 9 bases. This CDR3 has 17 amino acids. J was trimmed by 1 base and V by 3 bases; bases with no gene match: 9. Per germline, CDR1 MNHNS and CDR2 SASEGT. For the CDR3, the DNA is TGTGCCAGCAGTGATGCCCATAGCGGGGGCGGCCAAGAGACCCAGTACTTC. Translating it yields CASSDAHSGGGQETQYF.

The chain links TRBV7-2 to TRBJ1-2; D call uncertain. The V and J ends lost 5 bases and 2 bases respectively, with 3 bases between them. Germline V gene lookup returns CDR1 SGHTA and CDR2 FQGNSA. The CDR3 consists of 11 residues. The CDR3 sequence is CASSENYGYTF. The CDR3 bases are TGTGCCAGCAGCGAAAACTATGGCTACACCTTC.

The chain couples TRBV4-3 to TRBJ2-3; no reliable D call. Germline V gives CDR1 LGHNA, CDR2 YSLEER. This CDR3 spans 16 amino acids. Trimming took off 1 base at V and 0 bases at J, with 11 bases between the two ends. CDR3 sequence: CASSQASQPSTDTQYF. CDR3 DNA sequence: TGCGCCAGCAGCCAAGCGTCGCAACCTAGCACAGATACGCAGTATTTT.

V and J are TRBV29-1 and TRBJ2-5, with unresolved D. Between the trimmed V and J ends, which lost 4 bases and 3 bases, there was a span of 9 bases. Germline V gene lookup returns CDR1 SQVTM and CDR2 ANQGSEA. This CDR3 spans 12 amino acids. The CDR3 spells CSVVASKETQYF. In nucleotides, the CDR3 is TGCAGCGTTGTAGCCAGCAAAGAGACCCAGTACTTC.

V is TRBV10-2 and J is TRBJ2-6; 7 bases fit TRBD1. There are 17 residues in the CDR3. Germline V lookup: CDR1 WSHSY, CDR2 SAAADI. J gave up 0 bases and V 7 bases, and 9 bases lay outside the gene matches. The CDR3 DNA reads TGCGCCAGCATTAGGGACAGCACCCTCTCTGGGGCCAACGTCCTGACTTTC. Translation gives CASIRDSTLSGANVLTF.

The rearrangement joins TRBV5-5 to TRBJ1-5; D is uncertain. CDR3 size: 15 residues. The germline V gene has CDR1 SGHKS and CDR2 YYEKEE (reference sequence). Trimming removed 4 bases from V and 0 bases from J, with 11 bases in between. The CDR3: CASSKDGHSNQPQHF. DNA for the CDR3: TGTGCCAGCAGCAAGGACGGGCATAGCAATCAGCCCCAGCATTTT.

This chain connects TRBV4-1 to TRBJ2-5, with TRBD2 matching over 7 bases. Germline V gene sequence: CDR1 MGHRA, CDR2 YSYEKL. The CDR3 covers 14 residues. After removal of 4 bases from V and 4 bases from J, the junction contained 6 bases not matched to a gene. In nucleotides, the CDR3 is TGCGCCAGCAGCCGAGGACTAGTTAGAGAGACCCAGTACTTC. Protein product: CASSRGLVRETQYF.

The chain carries TRBV14 and TRBJ2-2; D uncertain. This CDR3 region has 16 residues. CDR1 SGHDN and CDR2 FVKESK come from the germline V gene. The V and J ends lost 0 bases and 5 bases respectively, with 13 bases between them. The CDR3 coding sequence is TGTGCCAGCAGCCAAGATCGACGGCAGAGGACCGGGGAGCTGTTTTTT. This encodes CASSQDRRQRTGELFF. The entire variable domain, with the rest obtained from reference TRBV14 and TRBJ2-2, is as follows: EAGVTQFPSHSVIEKGQTVTLRCDPISGHDNLYWYRRVMGKEIKFLLHFVKESKQDESGMPNNRFLAERTGGTYSTLKVQPAELEDSGVYFCASSQDRRQRTGELFFGEGSRLTVL.

This chain links TRBV9 with TRBJ1-1; the D gene is possibly TRBD1 (5 bases). Trimming cost V 4 bases and J 0 bases, with 16 bases left between them. The V gene's germline CDR1 is SGDLS and CDR2 YYNGEE. This CDR3 is built from 16 residues. The CDR3 sequence is CASSPPTGRLNTEAFF. CDR3 nucleotides: TGTGCCAGCAGCCCCCCCACGGGGCGTCTGAACACTGAAGCTTTCTTT.

The V and J genes are TRBV4-1 and TRBJ1-4; possibly TRBD1 for D (6 bases). The V gene's germline CDR1 is MGHRA and CDR2 YSYEKL. Trimming left V 2 bases short and J 0 bases short, with 10 bases between. The CDR3 sequence is 16 residues long. The CDR3 reads CASSQPHRATNEKLFF. For the CDR3, the DNA is TGCGCCAGCAGCCAACCCCACAGGGCAACTAATGAAAAACTGTTTTTT.

The chain joins TRBV10-3 to TRBJ2-5, with 7 nucleotides matching TRBD1. The DNA end is more similar to TRBJ2-7, so the J call may be wrong. CDR3 length: 14 amino acids. The V gene's germline CDR1 is ENHRY and CDR2 SYGVKD. CDR3 sequence: CAISGGGGWYEQYF. The CDR3 region has the DNA TGTGCCATCAGTGGAGGGGGCGGGTGGTACGAGCAGTACTTC.

The chain employs TRBV6-5 and TRBJ1-4, with a tentative D call TRBD1 (6 bases). Germline V gene data show CDR1 as MNHEY and CDR2 as SVGAGI. The V and J ends lost 5 bases and 12 bases respectively, with 16 bases between them. The CDR3 covers 13 residues. The CDR3 DNA sequence: TGTGCCAGCAGTCAATCCGGGACACTTGAACTGTTTTTT. Protein product: CASSQSGTLELFF.

This rearrangement joins TRBV11-2 to TRBJ2-2; 8 bases agree with TRBD1. Germline V lookup: CDR1 SGHAT, CDR2 FQNNGV. The junction had 8 bases not matched to a gene; V was cut back by 8 bases and J by 6 bases. This CDR3 spans 14 amino acids. CDR3 residues: CASVRTGTAGELFF. The CDR3 DNA reads as TGTGCCAGCGTGAGGACAGGGACGGCCGGGGAGCTGTTTTTT.

CDR3 region: CASSLKDSGLPDTQYF. CDR3 DNA sequence: TGTGCCAGCAGCTTGAAGGACAGTGGGCTTCCAGATACGCAGTATTTT. The genes are TRBV5-4 and TRBJ2-3; TRBD1 is a possible D gene (6 bases). CDR1 and CDR2 from the germline V gene are SGHNT and YYREEE (reference sequence). Trimming removed 1 base from V and 4 bases from J, with 16 bases in between. The CDR3 has 16 amino acids.